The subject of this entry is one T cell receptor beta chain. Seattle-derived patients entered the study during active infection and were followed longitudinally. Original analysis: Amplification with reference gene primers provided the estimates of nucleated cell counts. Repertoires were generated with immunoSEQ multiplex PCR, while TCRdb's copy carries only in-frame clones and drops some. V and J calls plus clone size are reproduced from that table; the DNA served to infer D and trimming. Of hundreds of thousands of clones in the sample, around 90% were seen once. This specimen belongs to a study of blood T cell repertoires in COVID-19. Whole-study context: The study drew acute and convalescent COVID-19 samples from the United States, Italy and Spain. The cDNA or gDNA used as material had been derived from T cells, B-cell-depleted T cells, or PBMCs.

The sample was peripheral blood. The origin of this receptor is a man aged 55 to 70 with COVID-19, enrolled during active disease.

CDR3 in DNA: TGTGCCAGCAGTGACGGACAGGGGGACTCTGAGCCCCAGCATTTT. Translation: CASSDGQGDSEPQHF. The V gene is TRBV2, the J gene TRBJ1-5; TRBD1 matches 10 bases. V lost 3 bases to trimming and J lost 8 bases; unmatched junction nucleotides: 7. CDR3 size: 15 residues. Germline CDR1 and CDR2: SNHLY and FYNNEI.